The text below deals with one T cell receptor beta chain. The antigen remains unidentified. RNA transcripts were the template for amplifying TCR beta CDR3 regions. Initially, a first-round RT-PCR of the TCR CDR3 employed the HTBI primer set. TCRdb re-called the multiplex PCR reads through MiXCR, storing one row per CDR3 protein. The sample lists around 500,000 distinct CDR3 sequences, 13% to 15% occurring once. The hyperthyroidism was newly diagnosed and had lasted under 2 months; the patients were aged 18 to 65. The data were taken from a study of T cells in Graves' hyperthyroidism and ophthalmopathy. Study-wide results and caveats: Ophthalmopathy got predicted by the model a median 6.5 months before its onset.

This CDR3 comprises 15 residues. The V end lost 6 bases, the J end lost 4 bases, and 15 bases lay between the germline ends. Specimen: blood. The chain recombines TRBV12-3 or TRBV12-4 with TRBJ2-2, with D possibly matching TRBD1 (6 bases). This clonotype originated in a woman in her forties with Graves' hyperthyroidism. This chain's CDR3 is CASSEDRRGTGELFF. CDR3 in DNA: TGTGCCAGCAGCGAAGACAGGAGAGGCACCGGGGAGCTGTTTTTT.